The 25 T cell receptor beta chains listed next were all sequenced from one sample in a study of T-cell memory formation after mild COVID-19. TCRdb reprocessed the 5' RACE reads with MiXCR, giving one entry per CDR3 protein. This sample carries 550,000 to 600,000 distinct CDR3 sequences, roughly 17% of them seen once, and the ten largest clones take 8.1%. What was sequenced was PBMCs or a T cell subset sorted from them (not recorded which). These receptors came from an adult woman who had mild COVID-19 (a few samples of this study predate the infection). Cell type and time point are not known.

The table lists this clonotype with a few counts. The chain uses TRBV25-1 and TRBJ1-1; 8 bases are a match to TRBD1. CDR1 is MGHDK, CDR2 SYGVNS, per germline. J was trimmed by 5 bases and V by 3 bases; bases with no gene match: 5. The CDR3 has 14 amino acids. In DNA form, the CDR3 reads TGTGCCAGCAGTGATCACGACAGGGGAACTGAAGCTTTCTTT. Residues: CASSDHDRGTEAFF. Full variable domain (outside the CDR3, taken from reference TRBV25-1 and TRBJ1-1): EADIYQTPRYLVIGTGKKITLECSQTMGHDKMYWYQQDPGMELHLIHYSYGVNSTEKGDLSSESTVSRIRTEHFPLTLESARPSHTSQYLCASSDHDRGTEAFFGQGTRLTVV.

This clonotype was seen a handful of times. The J gene is TRBJ2-5, the V gene TRBV10-3; D is perhaps TRBD1 (6 bases). CDR1 is ENHRY, CDR2 SYGVKD, per germline. This CDR3 has 15 amino acids. The V and J ends lost 0 bases and 2 bases respectively, with 10 bases between them. The chain's CDR3 is CAISESGHTQETQYF. The CDR3 bases are TGTGCCATCAGTGAGTCGGGACACACTCAAGAGACCCAGTACTTC.

The chain couples TRBV7-2 to TRBJ2-5; 7 bases are a match to TRBD2. This CDR3 contains 13 residues. J was trimmed by 0 bases and V by 8 bases; bases with no gene match: 3. In germline, CDR1 is SGHTA, CDR2 FQGNSA. The CDR3 DNA reads as TGTGCCAGCGCGGGGGAGCACCAAGAGACCCAGTACTTC. Residues: CASAGEHQETQYF.

The chain links TRBV2 to TRBJ1-1, with 7 bases identical to TRBD1. Germline CDR1 is SNHLY and CDR2 is FYNNEI. This CDR3 is built from 15 residues. V lost 4 bases and J lost 1; bases outside the gene matches: 6. The CDR3 DNA sequence: TGTGCCAGCAGTGGACAGGGAATGGCGAACACTGAAGCTTTCTTT. Its protein is CASSGQGMANTEAFF.

The chain is built from TRBV6-2 or TRBV6-3 and TRBJ1-2, with 8 bases that match TRBD1. J gave up 8 bases and V 7 bases, and 12 bases lay outside the gene matches. This CDR3 has 14 residues. Germline V lookup: CDR1 MNHEY, CDR2 SVGEGT. DNA of the CDR3: TGTGCCAGCAAACGTACCGGGACAGGTGTCGGCTACACCTTC. Its protein product is CASKRTGTGVGYTF.

This clonotype was seen a handful of times. The CDR3 DNA reads TGTGCCAGCAGTTTACTAGCGGGGGGAAACACAGATACGCAGTATTTT. Encoded protein: CASSLLAGGNTDTQYF. The chain joins TRBV27 to TRBJ2-3; the match to TRBD2 covers 11 bases. Trimming took 2 bases from V and 2 from J; bases not matched to a gene: 3. Germline V gives CDR1 MNHEY, CDR2 SMNVEV (reference sequence). This CDR3 contains 16 residues.

This sequence joins TRBV9 and TRBJ2-4; possibly TRBD1 or TRBD2 for D (5 bases each). This CDR3 has 15 residues. Trimming took 4 bases from V and 0 from J, leaving 11 bases between them. Germline CDR1 reads SGDLS; CDR2 reads YYNGEE. Written as DNA, the CDR3 is TGTGCCAGCAGCCACAAAGGGACAGCCAAAAACATTCAGTACTTC. Translating it yields CASSHKGTAKNIQYF.

The chain links TRBV5-1 to TRBJ2-7; TRBD1 might be the D (5 bases). The V and J ends lost 9 bases and 3 bases respectively, with 22 bases between them. CDR1 and CDR2 (germline): SGHRS, YFSETQ. This CDR3 has 15 residues. The chain's CDR3 is CATQPWPGWDYEQYF. The DNA of the CDR3 is TGCGCCACTCAACCTTGGCCAGGGTGGGACTACGAGCAGTACTTC.

This rearrangement joins TRBV5-1 to TRBJ2-1, with D perhaps assigned TRBD1 or TRBD2 (5 bases each). Per the germline V gene, CDR1 is SGHRS and CDR2 is YFSETQ. Trimming cost V 0 bases and J 6 bases, with 13 bases left between them. The CDR3 is 15 amino acids. Here the CDR3 DNA reads TGCGCCAGCAGCTTGGCGGGGACGGGACCCAATGAGCAGTTCTTC. Its translation is CASSLAGTGPNEQFF.

As concerns this clonotype: A junction boundary mismatches the germline segment, possibly from a read error. The genes are TRBV6-4 and TRBJ2-7, with D tentatively TRBD1 (5 bases). This CDR3 is 13 amino acids long. Germline CDR1 is MRHNA and CDR2 is SNTAGT. The CDR3 DNA is TGTGCCAGCAGTGACTCGACCCAGGCAGGGAAGGGGTTC. Protein: CASSDSTQAGKGF.

The DNA of the CDR3 is TGCAGTGCTAGAGATGCACCTGTTGCTTTCTTT. This sequence encodes CSARDAPVAFF. V usage is TRBV20-1 and J usage is TRBJ1-1; D remains ambiguous. Trimming removed 0 bases at V and 11 bases at J, with 10 bases between. The CDR3 length is 11 residues. Germline CDR1 and CDR2: DFQATT and SNEGSKA (reference sequence).

V is TRBV5-1 and J is TRBJ1-1, with D unresolved. CDR1 is SGHRS, CDR2 YFSETQ, per germline. Trimming removed 1 base from V and 6 bases from J, with 16 bases in between. The CDR3 runs 15 residues. CDR3 nucleotide sequence: TGCGCCAGCAGCTTGATGTGGGCCCCCGGCGCTGAAGCTTTCTTT. This sequence encodes CASSLMWAPGAEAFF.

This clonotype appeared many times. The chain recombines TRBV25-1 with TRBJ2-1; the match to TRBD2 covers 9 bases. The V and J ends lost 6 bases and 10 bases, in that order; junction bases with no gene match: 19. CDR1 MGHDK and CDR2 SYGVNS come from the germline V gene. The length of the CDR3 is 17 residues. The DNA for the CDR3 is TGTGCCAGCAGCGCCCCGCGGGAAGCGGGAGGCGATCCGGAGCAGTTCTTC. The encoded protein is CASSAPREAGGDPEQFF.

The gene calls are TRBV24-1 and TRBJ1-2; 7 bases match TRBD1. Per germline, CDR1 KGHDR and CDR2 SFDVKD. After removal of 5 bases from V and 0 bases from J, the junction contained 5 bases not matched to a gene. This CDR3 spans 15 amino acids. CDR3 sequence reads: CATSAHRGPNYGYTF. CDR3 in DNA: TGTGCCACCAGTGCCCACAGGGGTCCTAACTATGGCTACACCTTC.

This chain joins TRBV7-9 and TRBJ2-7, with TRBD1 matching 7 bases. The J segment lost 0 bases and the V segment lost 4 bases, leaving 3 bases of the junction unmatched. Per the germline V gene, CDR1 is SEHNR and CDR2 is FQNEAQ (reference sequence). CDR3 size: 14 residues. The CDR3 DNA reads TGTGCCAGCAGCTGGGACAGTTACTCCTACGAGCAGTACTTC. This sequence encodes CASSWDSYSYEQYF.

This clonotype showed up just a few times. J is TRBJ1-2 and V is TRBV20-1; possible D gene TRBD1, 5 bases. V was shortened by 3 bases and J by 7 bases, with 21 bases between the two germline ends. Germline V gives CDR1 DFQATT, CDR2 SNEGSKA (reference sequence). The CDR3 has 15 residues. The CDR3 DNA reads TGCAGTGCTAGGGGTACGGGTGCCCCTAGGGGTGGCTACACCTTC. The encoded protein is CSARGTGAPRGGYTF.

This clonotype was seen a few times. V usage is TRBV6-2 or TRBV6-3 and J usage is TRBJ2-1, with TRBD2 matching 7 bases. The CDR3 loop spans 17 amino acids. V was clipped by 2 bases and J by 2 bases; unmatched bases: 9. CDR1 is MNHEY, CDR2 SVGEGT, per germline. The CDR3 loop reads CASSYGPSGEPYNEQFF. The CDR3 coding sequence is TGTGCCAGCAGTTACGGACCGAGCGGGGAGCCCTACAATGAGCAGTTCTTC.

The chain joins TRBV5-1 to TRBJ2-2, with 7 bases that match TRBD1. The V and J ends lost 3 bases and 4 bases, in that order; junction bases with no gene match: 9. Germline assignment: CDR1 SGHRS and CDR2 YFSETQ. This CDR3 region has 16 residues. The CDR3: CASSYLTGLLTGELFF. CDR3 nucleotides: TGCGCCAGCAGCTATTTGACAGGGCTTCTCACCGGGGAGCTGTTTTTT.

Sample share makes this clonotype medium-sized (0.01 to 0.1%). The chain links TRBV7-6 to TRBJ2-1, with D uncertain. Trimming pared 2 bases from V and 0 bases from J, leaving 8 bases between. This CDR3 is built from 15 residues. Germline V lookup: CDR1 SGHVS, CDR2 FNYEAQ. The CDR3 nucleotides read TGTGCCAGCAGCTTAAGCGTGGACTCCTACAATGAGCAGTTCTTC. Its protein product is CASSLSVDSYNEQFF. Drawing the rest from reference TRBV7-6 and TRBJ2-1, the complete variable domain is GAGVSQSPRYKVTKRGQDVALRCDPISGHVSLYWYRQALGQGPEFLTYFNYEAQQDKSGLPNDRFSAERPEGSISTLTIQRTEQRDSAMYRCASSLSVDSYNEQFFGPGTRLTVL.

This clonotype has a handful of counts. The chain couples TRBV29-1 to TRBJ2-1; 8 nucleotides agree with TRBD1. V dropped 7 bases and J dropped 7; count of bases not matched to a gene: 6. The CDR3 has 12 amino acids. Germline V gives CDR1 SQVTM, CDR2 ANQGSEA. This chain's CDR3 is CSASRDRNEQFF. In nucleotides, the CDR3 is TGCAGCGCGTCCCGGGACAGGAATGAGCAGTTCTTC.

This chain connects TRBV21-1 to TRBJ2-7; the table gives TRBD1 as D, unverified against the DNA. TRBV21-1 is an annotated pseudogene. This CDR3 comprises 18 residues. The CDR3 DNA reads TGTGCCAGCAGCAAAACCAGACAGGCATCACCCGACAACTACGAGCAGTACTTC. Translating gives CASSKTRQASPDNYEQYF.

The chain carries TRBV6-4 and TRBJ2-1; D perhaps matches TRBD1 (5 bases). Germline CDR1 MRHNA, CDR2 SNTAGT. The V end was cut by 0 bases, the J end by 3 bases, with 6 bases between. The CDR3 spans 14 residues. In nucleotides, the CDR3 is TGTGCCAGCAGTGACTCGACAGACTACAATGAGCAGTTCTTC. It specifies CASSDSTDYNEQFF.

The rearrangement uses TRBV28 and TRBJ1-1, with D perhaps matching TRBD1 (5 bases). The ends were cut back, 4 bases at V and 1 base at J, with 19 bases in the middle. The CDR3 consists of 17 residues. CDR1 is MDHEN, CDR2 SYDVKM, per germline. The CDR3 sequence is CASSSSGLQGANTEAFF. CDR3 DNA: TGTGCCAGCAGTTCCAGTGGTCTTCAAGGGGCGAACACTGAAGCTTTCTTT.

The rearrangement uses TRBV2 and TRBJ2-1; weak D call: TRBD1 (5 bases). CDR1 and CDR2 from the germline V gene are SNHLY and FYNNEI. The V and J ends lost 6 bases and 4 bases respectively, with 10 bases between them. The CDR3 loop spans 13 amino acids. CDR3 sequence (DNA): TGTGCCAGCAGCCCCGGACATTACAATGAGCAGTTCTTC. The encoded protein is CASSPGHYNEQFF.

This clonotype showed up just a few times. V gene TRBV25-1 combines with J gene TRBJ1-1; D is undetermined. The CDR3 is 15 residues long. V was clipped by 1 base and J by 0 bases, with 9 bases between them. Germline-derived CDR1 and CDR2 are MGHDK and SYGVNS. DNA of the CDR3: TGTGCCAGCAGTGAATCCGGCAGCATGAACACTGAAGCTTTCTTT. This codes for CASSESGSMNTEAFF.